This is a list of T cell receptor beta chains from one sample in a study of CD4 T cells in relation to SARS-CoV-2 and coronaviruses. Their cognate antigens are unknown. Measured with immunoSEQ multiplex PCR; TCRdb has only the in-frame clones, and not every one. The sample lists under 35,000 clones, about 75% occurring once. Sequencing was performed on CD4+ T cells from PBMCs, cultured in vitro. Source of these receptors: a human donor in good health. Each CDR3 is given with its conserved first and last residue. The order of the fields is J gene, V gene, D gene, clone size, CDR3 DNA, CDR3 protein. A D gene is named only where the DNA matches it firmly. Where a row states a size, it is once, few, many or the class of an expanded clone; other rows omit it.

TRBJ2-1	TRBV7-8	-	-	TGTGCCAGCAGGAGGGGTAGCTACAATGAGCAGTTCTTC	CASRRGSYNEQFF
TRBJ2-6	TRBV19	-	-	TGTGCCAGTAGTAGCTATAGGGAGCCTGGGGCCAACGTCCTGACTTTC	CASSSYREPGANVLTF
TRBJ2-3	TRBV29-1	-	-	TGCAGCGTTTCCGGGACAATTACAGATACGCAGTATTTT	CSVSGTITDTQYF
TRBJ2-7	TRBV2	TRBD1	-	TGTGCCAGCAGTCCGGGACAGGGGGCCTACGAGCAGTACTTC	CASSPGQGAYEQYF
TRBJ2-7	TRBV4-3	-	-	TGCGCCAGCAGCCAAGACACAGGGTCCTACGAGCAGTACTTC	CASSQDTGSYEQYF
TRBJ1-4	TRBV12-3/TRBV12-4	-	-	TGTGCCAGCAGGGAGGGGTCGTTCGAAAAACTGTTTTTT	CASREGSFEKLFF
TRBJ2-7	TRBV11-2	-	-	TGTGCCAGCAGCGGTAAGGGGGGGGGTGTCGACTACGAGCAGTACTTC	CASSGKGGGVDYEQYF
TRBJ2-5	TRBV30	-	-	TGTGCCTGGAGTGTGTTTAGGGAGACCCAGTACTTC	CAWSVFRETQYF
TRBJ2-7	TRBV18	-	-	TGTGCCAGCTCACCAAGAGGTTACGAGCAGTACTTC	CASSPRGYEQYF
TRBJ2-7	TRBV6-6	-	-	TGTGCCAGCAGGAGTTCCGGGTCTGCGGGCGAGCAGTACTTC	CASRSSGSAGEQYF
TRBJ1-1	TRBV5-4	-	-	TGTGCCAGCAGCTTGGCAGCGATGAACACTGAAGCTTTCTTT	CASSLAAMNTEAFF
TRBJ2-3	TRBV11-3	TRBD2	-	TGTGCCAGCAGTAAGCGGGGGCATGGAGATACGCAGTATTTT	CASSKRGHGDTQYF
TRBJ2-7	TRBV2	TRBD2	-	TGTGCCAGCAGCGGGGGGGCCTCCACCTACGAGCAGTACTTC	CASSGGASTYEQYF
TRBJ1-2	TRBV11-2	TRBD1	-	TGTGCCAGCAGCTTAACCGACAGGGTCGGTGGCTACACCTTC	CASSLTDRVGGYTF
TRBJ2-1	TRBV6-5	-	-	TGTGCCAGCACCCAAGGCAATGAGCAGTTCTTC	CASTQGNEQFF
TRBJ1-3	TRBV11-2	-	-	TGTGCCAGCAGCTCCACTCTGGGCACCATATATTTT	CASSSTLGTIYF
TRBJ2-1	TRBV4-3	-	-	TGCGCCAGCAGCCAAGGGGCCCGCCGGCAGAACTTTGGTGAGCAGTTCTTC	CASSQGARRQNFGEQFF
TRBJ1-1	TRBV4-3	-	few	TGCGCCAGCAGCCAAGAGGTAAGGGTCGGTAAAGCTTTCTTT	CASSQEVRVGKAFF
TRBJ2-5	TRBV5-1	TRBD2	-	TGCGCCAGCAGCTTAGCGGGAATCCAAGAGACCCAGTACTTC	CASSLAGIQETQYF
TRBJ1-2	TRBV5-1	TRBD1	few	TGCGCCAGCAGCTCGGGACAGGGCCTTGGGTATGGCTACACCTTC	CASSSGQGLGYGYTF
TRBJ1-2	TRBV18	-	-	TGTGCCAGCTCACCACGGGACGGAGCTAACTATGGCTACACCTTC	CASSPRDGANYGYTF
TRBJ1-4	TRBV7-9	TRBD1	-	TGTGCCAGCACCTTATTTGCCGGGACAGAAAATGAAAAACTGTTTTTT	CASTLFAGTENEKLFF
TRBJ1-2	TRBV5-1	-	-	TGCGCCACCCGGGTCGGGACGGACGATGGCTACACCTTC	CATRVGTDDGYTF
TRBJ1-2	TRBV4-1	-	few	TGCGCCAGCAGCCAAGCAGGGAGGGGTACTAACTATGGCTACACCTTC	CASSQAGRGTNYGYTF